The clone carrying this T cell receptor (beta chain) was seen a handful of times. Its specificity is not known. The data were taken from a study of a mutant IDH1 vaccine in newly diagnosed glioma. The overall study: Eight vaccinations were given in weeks 1, 3, 5, 7, 11, 15, 19 and 23. Every participant had undergone radiotherapy, temozolomide, or both before, and most underwent both.

Study-level points and caveats: Researchers report vaccine-induced immune responses in 93.3% of patients.

The method was immunoSEQ multiplex PCR; TCRdb's version includes in-frame clones alone and lacks a portion of them. The sample shows some 33,000 clones, around 60% of them seen only once. Time point noted: week 5, during vaccination. Each vaccine dose was 300 ug of mutant IDH1 20-mer peptide, with topical imiquimod. The V gene's germline CDR1 is MNHEY and CDR2 SVGAGI. This CDR3 region has 13 residues. V was clipped by 6 bases and J by 1 base; unmatched bases: 2. The chain has TRBV6-5 and TRBJ1-1; 7 positions match TRBD1. The clonotype was recovered from a woman aged 18-29 years with glioma. Sequencing used PBMCs, obtained from a glioma patient whose treatment included an IDH1 peptide vaccine. The chain's CDR3 is CASRGTANTEAFF. Here the CDR3 DNA reads TGTGCCAGCAGGGGGACAGCGAACACTGAAGCTTTCTTT.